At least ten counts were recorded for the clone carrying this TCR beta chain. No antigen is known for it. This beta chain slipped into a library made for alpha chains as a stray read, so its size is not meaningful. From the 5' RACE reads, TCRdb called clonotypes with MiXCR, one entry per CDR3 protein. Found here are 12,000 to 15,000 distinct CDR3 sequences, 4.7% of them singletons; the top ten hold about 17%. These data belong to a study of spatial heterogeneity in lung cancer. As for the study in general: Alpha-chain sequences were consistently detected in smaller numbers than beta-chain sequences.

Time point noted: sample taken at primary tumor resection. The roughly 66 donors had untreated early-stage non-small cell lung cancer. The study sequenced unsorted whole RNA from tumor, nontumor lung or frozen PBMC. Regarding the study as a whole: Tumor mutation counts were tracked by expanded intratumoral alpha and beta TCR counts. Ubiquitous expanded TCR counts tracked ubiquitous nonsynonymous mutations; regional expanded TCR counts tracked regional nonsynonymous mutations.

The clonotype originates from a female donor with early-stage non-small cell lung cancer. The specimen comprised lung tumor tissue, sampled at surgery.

CDR3 DNA: TGTGCCAGCAGGATCCGGGAGACCCAGTACTTC. Encoded protein: CASRIRETQYF. The chain recombines TRBV3-1 with TRBJ2-5; D unresolved. Germline CDR1 and CDR2: LGHDT and YNNKEL (reference sequence). This CDR3 is 11 amino acids long. The germline V and J ends were trimmed by 6 bases and 5 bases, with 7 bases remaining between them.